Reported below is one T cell receptor beta chain. It was RNA transcripts that yielded the amplified TCR beta CDR3 regions. Using the HTBI primer set, a first-round RT-PCR was run on the TCR CDR3. TCRdb analysed the multiplex PCR reads with MiXCR anew, one entry per CDR3 protein. The sample has more than 300,000 distinct CDR3 sequences, approximately 18% seen once. This CDR3 is built from 12 residues. V was trimmed by 5 bases and J by 11 bases, leaving 15 bases between them. CDR1 and CDR2 from the germline V gene are SEHNR and FQNEAQ (reference sequence). The source of the sample is a study of T cells in Graves' hyperthyroidism and ophthalmopathy.

Sequencing was done on a sample of blood. V gene TRBV7-9 combines with J gene TRBJ1-1, with D possibly being TRBD1 (5 bases). This sequence was found in a woman in her twenties or thirties with Graves' hyperthyroidism that later progressed to Graves' ophthalmopathy. CDR3 residues: CASSKSPGLAFF. CDR3 bases: TGTGCCAGCAGCAAGAGCCCAGGGTTGGCTTTCTTT.